Listed below are T cell receptor beta chains from one sample, sequenced in a study of blood T cell repertoires in COVID-19. Here immunoSEQ multiplex PCR was the method, and the copy in TCRdb shows in-frame clones only, minus some. This table has tens of thousands of clones, roughly 80% appearing once. The sequenced sample was peripheral blood. Every receptor here comes from a human donor in a cohort sampled during active COVID-19. Each CDR3 is given with its conserved first and last residue. D genes are given only for firm matches. Clone sizes are given selectively: once, few, many, or a class where the clone is expanded.

clone_size: .
j_call: TRBJ1-6
d_call: TRBD1
v_call: TRBV27
cdr3_length: 15
cdr3_nt: TGTGCCAGCAGTCCCCTGACAGGGCCTGATTCACCCCTCCACTTT
cdr3_aa: CASSPLTGPDSPLHF

clone_size: few
j_call: TRBJ1-2
d_call: .
v_call: TRBV18
cdr3_length: 13
cdr3_nt: TGTGCCAGCTCCCTAGACAGGAGCTATGGCTACACCTTC
cdr3_aa: CASSLDRSYGYTF

clone_size: .
j_call: TRBJ2-5
d_call: .
v_call: TRBV6-5
cdr3_length: 12
cdr3_nt: TGTGCCAGCAGTAGGACATCGAAGACCCAGTACTTC
cdr3_aa: CASSRTSKTQYF

clone_size: .
j_call: TRBJ1-1
d_call: .
v_call: TRBV7-8
cdr3_length: 12
cdr3_nt: TGTGCCAGCAGCCCTGGACAGTCTGAAGCTTTCTTT
cdr3_aa: CASSPGQSEAFF

clone_size: .
j_call: TRBJ2-2
d_call: TRBD2
v_call: TRBV5-4
cdr3_length: 14
cdr3_nt: TGTGCCAGCAGCCCCCGCGGGGGAACCGGGGAGCTGTTTTTT
cdr3_aa: CASSPRGGTGELFF

clone_size: .
j_call: TRBJ1-2
d_call: .
v_call: TRBV6-2/TRBV6-3
cdr3_length: 14
cdr3_nt: TGTGCCAGCAGTATAAACCAGGGAATCTATGGCTACACCTTC
cdr3_aa: CASSINQGIYGYTF

clone_size: .
j_call: TRBJ2-5
d_call: .
v_call: TRBV21-1
cdr3_length: 16
cdr3_nt: TGTGCCAGCAGACGGCCCCACAGGGGGCTCAAAGAGACCCAGTACTTC
cdr3_aa: CASRRPHRGLKETQYF

clone_size: few
j_call: TRBJ2-2
d_call: TRBD2
v_call: TRBV11-3
cdr3_length: 19
cdr3_nt: TGTGCCAGCAGCTTCGACCGTACCGGGACTAGCGGAGCCCCCGGGGAGCTGTTTTTT
cdr3_aa: CASSFDRTGTSGAPGELFF

clone_size: .
j_call: TRBJ2-2
d_call: TRBD1
v_call: TRBV7-9
cdr3_length: 17
cdr3_nt: TGTGCCAGCAGCTCAAGCCAGGGACAGGGGGCGTCCGGGGAGCTGTTTTTT
cdr3_aa: CASSSSQGQGASGELFF

clone_size: .
j_call: TRBJ2-3
d_call: TRBD1
v_call: TRBV7-8
cdr3_length: 14
cdr3_nt: TGTGCCAGCAGCTTGGGGACAGGGTCAGATACGCAGTATTTT
cdr3_aa: CASSLGTGSDTQYF

clone_size: .
j_call: TRBJ2-7
d_call: .
v_call: TRBV15
cdr3_length: 13
cdr3_nt: TGTGCCACCAGCAGAGAAAGGGGCCTCGAGCAGTACTTC
cdr3_aa: CATSRERGLEQYF

clone_size: once
j_call: TRBJ1-3
d_call: .
v_call: TRBV6-5
cdr3_length: 15
cdr3_nt: TGTGCCAGCAGACCTACCGGGACATATGGAAACACCATATATTTT
cdr3_aa: CASRPTGTYGNTIYF

clone_size: .
j_call: TRBJ2-2
d_call: .
v_call: TRBV28
cdr3_length: 15
cdr3_nt: TGTGCCAGCATCTCGGGGGACAGGAACACCGGGGAGCTGTTTTTT
cdr3_aa: CASISGDRNTGELFF

clone_size: .
j_call: TRBJ1-2
d_call: .
v_call: TRBV30
cdr3_length: 14
cdr3_nt: TGTGCCTGGAGTTTACAGGGTATTACGCATGGCTACACCTTC
cdr3_aa: CAWSLQGITHGYTF

clone_size: .
j_call: TRBJ1-3
d_call: TRBD1
v_call: TRBV19
cdr3_length: 16
cdr3_nt: TGTGCCAGTAGTTCCAGGGGGACCATCTCTGGAAACACCATATATTTT
cdr3_aa: CASSSRGTISGNTIYF

clone_size: .
j_call: TRBJ2-1
d_call: .
v_call: TRBV5-1
cdr3_length: 17
cdr3_nt: TGCGCCAGCAGCTTGGCGGCGGGTCTCAGCTCCTACAATGAGCAGTTCTTC
cdr3_aa: CASSLAAGLSSYNEQFF

clone_size: few
j_call: TRBJ1-2
d_call: .
v_call: TRBV11-2
cdr3_length: 15
cdr3_nt: TGTGCCAGCAGAAAAGGACAGCCGAACACCTATGGCTACACCTTC
cdr3_aa: CASRKGQPNTYGYTF

clone_size: .
j_call: TRBJ1-6
d_call: .
v_call: TRBV18
cdr3_length: 16
cdr3_nt: TGTGCCAGCTCACCACGAGCAGGAATCTATAATTCACCCCTCCACTTT
cdr3_aa: CASSPRAGIYNSPLHF

clone_size: .
j_call: TRBJ2-3
d_call: TRBD2
v_call: TRBV6-5
cdr3_length: 15
cdr3_nt: TGTGCCAGCAGACTGAGCTCAGCGGGGACAGATACGCAGTATTTT
cdr3_aa: CASRLSSAGTDTQYF

clone_size: .
j_call: TRBJ1-6
d_call: TRBD1
v_call: TRBV6-1
cdr3_length: 14
cdr3_nt: TGTGCCAGCAGTTTACAGGGGTCTAATTCACCCCTCCACTTT
cdr3_aa: CASSLQGSNSPLHF

clone_size: few
j_call: TRBJ1-1
d_call: .
v_call: TRBV18
cdr3_length: 15
cdr3_nt: TGTGCCAGCTCCCCTCGGACAGCTATGAACACTGAAGCTTTCTTT
cdr3_aa: CASSPRTAMNTEAFF

clone_size: .
j_call: TRBJ2-1
d_call: TRBD2
v_call: TRBV11-2
cdr3_length: 15
cdr3_nt: TGTGCCAGCAGCTCTTCTAGCGGACCCTACAATGAGCAGTTCTTC
cdr3_aa: CASSSSSGPYNEQFF

clone_size: .
j_call: TRBJ2-5
d_call: TRBD1
v_call: TRBV6-5
cdr3_length: 15
cdr3_nt: TGTGCCAGCAGTTACTCTGGGACAGAACAAGAGACCCAGTACTTC
cdr3_aa: CASSYSGTEQETQYF

clone_size: .
j_call: TRBJ2-5
d_call: .
v_call: TRBV28
cdr3_length: 13
cdr3_nt: TGTGCCAGCAGTTTAACCCTATCGGGGACCCAGTACTTC
cdr3_aa: CASSLTLSGTQYF

clone_size: .
j_call: TRBJ2-7
d_call: .
v_call: TRBV5-6
cdr3_length: 13
cdr3_nt: TGTGCCAGCAGCTTGGCGTCTACTTACGAGCAGTACTTC
cdr3_aa: CASSLASTYEQYF

clone_size: .
j_call: TRBJ2-7
d_call: .
v_call: TRBV12-3/TRBV12-4
cdr3_length: 13
cdr3_nt: TGTGCCAGCAGGTACGGACAGTCCTACGAGCAGTACTTC
cdr3_aa: CASRYGQSYEQYF

clone_size: once
j_call: TRBJ2-7
d_call: TRBD1
v_call: TRBV19
cdr3_length: 13
cdr3_nt: TGTGCCAGTAGCAGACAGGGGGCCTACGAGCAGTACTTC
cdr3_aa: CASSRQGAYEQYF

clone_size: .
j_call: TRBJ1-1
d_call: .
v_call: TRBV30
cdr3_length: 13
cdr3_nt: TGTGCCTGGAGGAAGTCAGTGAACACTGAAGCTTTCTTT
cdr3_aa: CAWRKSVNTEAFF

clone_size: .
j_call: TRBJ1-2
d_call: .
v_call: TRBV5-1
cdr3_length: 17
cdr3_nt: TGCGCCAGCAGCGATGAAGGGGTGGCGGGGGTCGGCTATGGCTACACCTTC
cdr3_aa: CASSDEGVAGVGYGYTF

clone_size: .
j_call: TRBJ1-4
d_call: .
v_call: TRBV7-2
cdr3_length: 14
cdr3_nt: TGTGCCAGCAGCCCAGGGAACGTCGGTGAAAAACTGTTTTTT
cdr3_aa: CASSPGNVGEKLFF

clone_size: .
j_call: TRBJ2-2
d_call: TRBD2
v_call: TRBV5-4
cdr3_length: 17
cdr3_nt: TGTGCCAGCAGCTTGGTTCCTAGCGGGAGGGCTTCCGGGGAGCTGTTTTTT
cdr3_aa: CASSLVPSGRASGELFF

clone_size: .
j_call: TRBJ2-4
d_call: .
v_call: TRBV19
cdr3_length: 17
cdr3_nt: TGTGCCAGTAGTATGCCTGCCTGGGGCGTCGCCAAAAACATTCAGTACTTC
cdr3_aa: CASSMPAWGVAKNIQYF

clone_size: .
j_call: TRBJ2-1
d_call: TRBD1
v_call: TRBV19
cdr3_length: 15
cdr3_nt: TGTGCCAGTAAATCGCCCGGGACAGGGGTCCCCTCTTTGCTCTTC
cdr3_aa: CASKSPGTGVPSLLF

clone_size: few
j_call: TRBJ1-3
d_call: TRBD1
v_call: TRBV6-1
cdr3_length: 16
cdr3_nt: TGTGCCAGCAGTGATAGACAGGGCGAGGGTGGAAACACCATATATTTT
cdr3_aa: CASSDRQGEGGNTIYF

clone_size: .
j_call: TRBJ1-1
d_call: .
v_call: TRBV6-5
cdr3_length: 14
cdr3_nt: TGTGCCAGCAGTTACGTGGGGGGTAGCACTGAAGCTTTCTTT
cdr3_aa: CASSYVGGSTEAFF

clone_size: .
j_call: TRBJ1-3
d_call: TRBD1
v_call: TRBV2
cdr3_length: 16
cdr3_nt: TGTGCCAGCAGTGCCGGACAGGCTGGATCTGGAAACACCATATATTTT
cdr3_aa: CASSAGQAGSGNTIYF

clone_size: .
j_call: TRBJ2-1
d_call: TRBD2
v_call: TRBV5-1
cdr3_length: 17
cdr3_nt: TGCGCCAGCACCCCCGGGACTAGCGGGGGCGGATGGGGCGAGCAGTTCTTC
cdr3_aa: CASTPGTSGGGWGEQFF

clone_size: .
j_call: TRBJ1-2
d_call: TRBD1
v_call: TRBV11-2
cdr3_length: 13
cdr3_nt: TGTGCCAGCGTAGCACAGGGGAGGAGAGGCTACACCTTC
cdr3_aa: CASVAQGRRGYTF

clone_size: .
j_call: TRBJ2-1
d_call: TRBD1
v_call: TRBV3-1/TRBV3-2
cdr3_length: 14
cdr3_nt: TGTGCCAGCAGCCAAGGGGACAGGCCCAATGAGCAGTTCTTC
cdr3_aa: CASSQGDRPNEQFF

clone_size: .
j_call: TRBJ2-3
d_call: .
v_call: TRBV9
cdr3_length: 16
cdr3_nt: TGTGCCAGCAGCGTCTCCCCGCGACATAGCACAGATACGCAGTATTTT
cdr3_aa: CASSVSPRHSTDTQYF

clone_size: .
j_call: TRBJ2-1
d_call: .
v_call: TRBV11-3
cdr3_length: 20
cdr3_nt: TGTGCCAGCAGCTTTCAGCGGATAGTAGGCCTGAAAGATACCTACAATGAGCAGTTCTTC
cdr3_aa: CASSFQRIVGLKDTYNEQFF

clone_size: .
j_call: TRBJ2-7
d_call: .
v_call: TRBV19
cdr3_length: 16
cdr3_nt: TGTGCCAGTAGTATAGGGTCGGCAGGGCGGCCTTACGAGCAGTACTTC
cdr3_aa: CASSIGSAGRPYEQYF

clone_size: .
j_call: TRBJ2-1
d_call: .
v_call: TRBV24-1
cdr3_length: 17
cdr3_nt: TGTGCCACCAGTGATTTGCGCGGCGGTTCCTCCTACAATGAGCAGTTCTTC
cdr3_aa: CATSDLRGGSSYNEQFF

clone_size: .
j_call: TRBJ2-5
d_call: .
v_call: TRBV3-1/TRBV3-2
cdr3_length: 14
cdr3_nt: TGTGCCAGCAGCCAAGATCCTAACGAAGAGACCCAGTACTTC
cdr3_aa: CASSQDPNEETQYF

clone_size: .
j_call: TRBJ2-7
d_call: .
v_call: TRBV7-2
cdr3_length: 14
cdr3_nt: TGTGCCAGCAGCCCGCACTCTCAGCGGAACGAGCAGTACTTC
cdr3_aa: CASSPHSQRNEQYF

clone_size: .
j_call: TRBJ2-5
d_call: TRBD1
v_call: TRBV7-9
cdr3_length: 16
cdr3_nt: TGTGCCAGCAGCTTAGCCCGGGACAGGGTTGGGGAGACCCAGTACTTC
cdr3_aa: CASSLARDRVGETQYF

clone_size: .
j_call: TRBJ2-5
d_call: TRBD2
v_call: TRBV5-4
cdr3_length: 16
cdr3_nt: TGTGCCAGCAGTACCGGGACTAGCGGGGTACAAGAGACCCAGTACTTC
cdr3_aa: CASSTGTSGVQETQYF

clone_size: .
j_call: TRBJ2-1
d_call: TRBD2
v_call: TRBV5-1
cdr3_length: 15
cdr3_nt: TGCGCCAGCAGCGTCCCTAGCGGGGGGTTGTTAAAGCAGTTCTTC
cdr3_aa: CASSVPSGGLLKQFF

clone_size: .
j_call: TRBJ1-6
d_call: .
v_call: TRBV19
cdr3_length: 15
cdr3_nt: TGTGCCAGTAGGACCGTCGACGGGGGAAATTCACCCCTCCACTTT
cdr3_aa: CASRTVDGGNSPLHF

clone_size: .
j_call: TRBJ2-7
d_call: TRBD2
v_call: TRBV6-5
cdr3_length: 16
cdr3_nt: TGTGCCAGCAGTTACGGGGCGGGGGGGGCCCCCTACGAGCAGTACTTC
cdr3_aa: CASSYGAGGAPYEQYF

clone_size: .
j_call: TRBJ1-1
d_call: TRBD1
v_call: TRBV6-2/TRBV6-3
cdr3_length: 14
cdr3_nt: TGTGCCAGCAGTAACCCGGGACAGGGGATCTGGGCTTTCTTT
cdr3_aa: CASSNPGQGIWAFF

clone_size: .
j_call: TRBJ2-7
d_call: TRBD2
v_call: TRBV28
cdr3_length: 13
cdr3_nt: TGTGCCAGCAGCGGGACTAGCGGCTACGAGCAGTACTTC
cdr3_aa: CASSGTSGYEQYF

clone_size: few
j_call: TRBJ2-3
d_call: .
v_call: TRBV30
cdr3_length: 13
cdr3_nt: TGTGCCTGGAGCGGAGGCGACACAGATACGCAGTATTTT
cdr3_aa: CAWSGGDTDTQYF